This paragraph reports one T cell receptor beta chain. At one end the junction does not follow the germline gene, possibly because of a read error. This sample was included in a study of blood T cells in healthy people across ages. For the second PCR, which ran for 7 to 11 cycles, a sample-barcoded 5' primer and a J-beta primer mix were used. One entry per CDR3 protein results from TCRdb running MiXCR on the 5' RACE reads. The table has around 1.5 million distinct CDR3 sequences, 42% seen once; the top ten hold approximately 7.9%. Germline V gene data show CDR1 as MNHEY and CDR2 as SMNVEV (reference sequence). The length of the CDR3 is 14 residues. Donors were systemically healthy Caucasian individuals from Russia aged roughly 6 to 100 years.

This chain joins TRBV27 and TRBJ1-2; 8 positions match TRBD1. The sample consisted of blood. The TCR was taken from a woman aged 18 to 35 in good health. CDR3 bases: TGTGCCAGCAGTCCCGGGACAGGCGGCTATGACTACACCTTC. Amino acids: CASSPGTGGYDYTF.